This TCR beta chain was sequenced in a study of cytomegalovirus exposure and HLA in healthy donors. Study-level points and caveats: Being productive about 90% or about 30% of the time was typical of most TCR beta V segments in an earlier analysis. Using a false discovery rate of 0.05, a later analysis showed that approximately 18,000 TCR beta sequences were associated with HLA alleles.

This clone turned up a few times. Its antigen is currently unknown. Unmatched junction bases numbered 6, after V lost 7 bases and J lost 6 bases. The CDR3 contains 15 residues. Germline lookup yields CDR1 MNHNS and CDR2 SASEGT. 60 Vbeta and 13 Jbeta primers were used in PCR. Only in-frame clones appear in the TCRdb table, and some are missing; sequencing was by immunoSEQ multiplex PCR. The repertoire holds about 120,000 clones, with around 70% as singletons. The chain joins TRBV6-1 to TRBJ1-6, with TRBD1 matching over 10 bases. The sequenced sample consisted of PBMCs. This TCR came from a man aged 25-45 years in good health and CMV-seropositive. CDR3 nucleotide sequence: TGTGCCAGCACATGGACAGGGGGGCTTAATTCACCCCTCCACTTT. It codes for CASTWTGGLNSPLHF.